The clone carrying this T cell receptor beta chain is medium-sized by share. This entry is derived from a study of OX40 agonist ivuxolimab in advanced cancers. Repertoires were generated with immunoSEQ multiplex PCR, while TCRdb's copy carries only in-frame clones and drops some. The data show tens of thousands of clones, with around 88% seen just once and 2% to 3% held by the top ten. Germline V lookup: CDR1 LGHNA, CDR2 YSLEER. V shed 0 bases and J 7 bases; nucleotides not matched to a gene: 3. The CDR3 consists of 14 residues. The material sequenced was CD4+ or CD8+ T cells sorted from blood, taken in a trial of the OX40 agonist ivuxolimab. This clonotype originated in an adult with an advanced solid tumor such as melanoma, head and neck, liver or kidney cancer. This chain uses TRBV4-3 with TRBJ2-1; 7 nucleotides match TRBD2. Here the CDR3 DNA reads TGCGCCAGCAGCCAAGAGCCTAGCGGAAATGAGCAGTTCTTC. It specifies CASSQEPSGNEQFF.